A single sample is the source of the 26 T cell receptor beta chains below, sequenced in a study of early T cells in non-severe SARS-CoV-2 infection. Using its own MiXCR run on the 5' RACE reads, TCRdb lists one record per CDR3 protein. The data contain 45,000 to 55,000 distinct CDR3 sequences, approximately 8.1% of them seen just once; the ten biggest clones take up roughly 6%. Sequenced material: whole blood. Receptors were obtained from an adult who was a healthcare worker with PCR-confirmed SARS-CoV-2 infection or an uninfected control (not recorded which).

The chain is built from TRBV5-4 and TRBJ1-6; D possibly corresponds to TRBD1 (6 bases). The CDR3 has 15 amino acids. Trimming cost V 3 bases and J 6 bases, with 13 bases left between them. The germline CDR1 and CDR2 sequences are SGHNT and YYREEE (reference sequence). CDR3 in DNA: TGTGCCAGCAGCTCGGACAGTATATTTAATTCACCCCTCCACTTT. This codes for CASSSDSIFNSPLHF. The full variable domain, in which reference TRBV5-4 and TRBJ1-6 provide the parts outside the CDR3, is ETGVTQSPTHLIKTRGQQVTLRCSSQSGHNTVSWYQQALGQGPQFIFQYYREEENGRGNFPPRFSGLQFPNYSSELNVNALELDDSALYLCASSSDSIFNSPLHFGNGTRLTVT.

The V gene is TRBV12-3 or TRBV12-4, the J gene TRBJ1-1; possible D gene TRBD1, 5 bases. V lost 6 bases to trimming and J lost 6 bases, with 11 bases between them. The length of the CDR3 is 12 residues. CDR3 bases: TGTGCCAGCAGCTCAGGGAGCGCTGAAGCTTTCTTT. Translated, it gives CASSSGSAEAFF.

This clonotype showed up just a few times. V gene TRBV28 combines with J gene TRBJ2-5, with 9 bases matching TRBD1. This CDR3 has 14 residues. CDR1 is MDHEN, CDR2 SYDVKM, per germline. With 5 bases clipped from V and 5 bases from J, the junction kept 6 bases outside the gene matches. DNA for the CDR3: TGTGCCAGCAGTGAATACAGGGGGCGGGAGACCCAGTACTTC. This gives the protein CASSEYRGRETQYF.

The V gene is TRBV29-1, the J gene TRBJ1-2; possible D gene TRBD1, 5 bases. In germline, CDR1 is SQVTM, CDR2 ANQGSEA. The V end lost 6 bases, the J end lost 0 bases, and 14 bases lay between the germline ends. The CDR3 extends over 14 amino acids. The CDR3 nucleotides are TGCAGCGTGGACCCCCCACAGGCTAACTATGGCTACACCTTC. Its protein is CSVDPPQANYGYTF.

This clonotype has ten or more counts. This chain uses TRBV7-3 with TRBJ2-1, with 7 bases identical to TRBD2. From germline, CDR1 is SGHTA and CDR2 FQGTGA. The V and J ends lost 5 bases and 8 bases, in that order; junction bases with no gene match: 12. This CDR3 region has 15 residues. CDR3 sequence: CASSISGLMRDEQFF. The CDR3 nucleotides are TGTGCCAGCAGCATTAGCGGGCTAATGAGGGATGAGCAGTTCTTC. Full variable domain (rest looked up from reference TRBV7-3 and TRBJ2-1): GAGVSQTPSNKVTEKGKYVELRCDPISGHTALYWYRQSLGQGPEFLIYFQGTGAADDSGLPNDRFFAVRPEGSVSTLKIQRTERGDSAVYLCASSISGLMRDEQFFGPGTRLTVL.

For the CDR3, the DNA is TGCAGCGCAGCCGGGACAGGAATCGCTTTCTTT. Its protein product is CSAAGTGIAFF. The V gene is TRBV29-1, the J gene TRBJ1-1, with TRBD1 matching 8 bases. CDR1 is SQVTM and CDR2 is ANQGSEA in the germline V gene. The CDR3 totals 11 residues. The V segment lost 7 bases and the J segment 11 bases; nucleotides outside the gene matches: 9.

The rearrangement joins TRBV18 to TRBJ2-5, with 10 bases identical to TRBD2. The V segment lost 5 bases and the J segment 3 bases; nucleotides outside the gene matches: 3. Germline V gives CDR1 KGHSH, CDR2 LQKENI. CDR3 length equals 14 residues. The CDR3, as DNA: TGTGCCAGCTCAACTAGCGGGGATGAAGAGACCCAGTACTTC. Amino acids: CASSTSGDEETQYF.

This clonotype came up many times. The chain is built from TRBV24-1 and TRBJ2-1, with no clear D. The CDR3 covers 15 residues. CDR1 is KGHDR and CDR2 is SFDVKD in the germline V gene. Trimming stripped 5 bases from V and 2 bases from J, with 12 bases between. CDR3 nucleotide sequence: TGTGCCACCAGTGTAATTGGCGACACCTACAATGAGCAGTTCTTC. Residues: CATSVIGDTYNEQFF.

This clonotype was counted many times. The chain employs TRBV5-1 and TRBJ2-1; 10 nucleotides agree with TRBD2. V lost 1 base to trimming and J lost 3 bases; unmatched junction nucleotides: 1. The germline CDR1 and CDR2 sequences are SGHRS and YFSETQ. The CDR3 is made up of 15 amino acids. The CDR3 DNA is TGCGCCAGCAGCTTGATAGCGGGGGGCTACAATGAGCAGTTCTTC. It encodes CASSLIAGGYNEQFF.

The V and J genes are TRBV5-6 and TRBJ1-1, with D possibly being TRBD1 (6 bases). CDR3 length: 12 amino acids. V dropped 1 base and J dropped 7 bases, with 8 bases sitting between them. CDR1 is SGHDT and CDR2 is YYEEEE in the germline V gene. In nucleotides, the CDR3 is TGTGCCAGCAGCTTGTCGACAGGTGAAGCTTTCTTT. Its translation is CASSLSTGEAFF.

In its sample, this clonotype was seen many times. The chain recombines TRBV28 with TRBJ2-7; 7 positions match TRBD1. Germline CDR1 reads MDHEN; CDR2 reads SYDVKM. The V gene end was trimmed by 6 bases and the J gene end by 3 bases; junction bases not matched to a gene: 2. CDR3 size: 12 residues. DNA of the CDR3: TGTGCCAGCAGCTGGGACAGCTACGAGCAGTACTTC. Protein product: CASSWDSYEQYF.

Many counts were recorded for this clonotype. The V and J genes are TRBV27 and TRBJ2-7; the D is unclear. Germline V CDR1 and CDR2: MNHEY, SMNVEV (reference sequence). Trimming left V 0 bases short and J 0 bases short, with 21 bases between. This CDR3 contains 19 residues. CDR3 residues: CASSLSNIREPISSYEQYF. In DNA form, the CDR3 reads TGTGCCAGCAGTTTATCGAATATTAGGGAACCTATCAGCTCCTACGAGCAGTACTTC.

A few counts support this clonotype. V is TRBV7-8 and J is TRBJ1-5; TRBD1 might be the D (6 bases). Trimming took off 5 bases at V and 5 bases at J, with 13 bases between the two ends. The germline gives CDR1 SGHVS, CDR2 FQNEAQ. This CDR3 contains 14 residues. CDR3 coding DNA: TGTGCCAGCAGCCCAGGACAGAACCATCAGCCCCAGCATTTT. Protein product: CASSPGQNHQPQHF. The full variable domain, in which reference TRBV7-8 and TRBJ1-5 provide the parts outside the CDR3, is GAGVSQSPRYKVAKRGQDVALRCDPISGHVSLFWYQQALGQGPEFLTYFQNEAQLDKSGLPSDRFFAERPEGSVSTLKIQRTQQEDSAVYLCASSPGQNHQPQHFGDGTRLSIL.

A few counts support this clonotype. V is TRBV19 and J is TRBJ2-7; TRBD2 aligns across 10 bases. The CDR3 sequence is 14 residues long. Germline trimming cut 5 bases from V and 0 bases from J; bases unmatched to any gene: 1. Germline CDR1 LNHDA, CDR2 SQIVND (reference sequence). The CDR3 nucleotides read TGTGCCAGTAGTGTAGCGGGGGGCTCCTACGAGCAGTACTTC. This encodes CASSVAGGSYEQYF.

This clonotype has only a few counts. The J gene is TRBJ1-2, the V gene TRBV30, with TRBD1 matching over 10 bases. Trimming took 1 base from V and 6 from J; bases not matched to a gene: 2. Germline V gene data show CDR1 as GTSNPN and CDR2 as SVGIG (reference sequence). The CDR3 is 13 amino acids. CDR3 coding DNA: TGTGCCTGGAGTGGAGGACAGGGGGATGGCTACACCTTC. It yields the protein CAWSGGQGDGYTF.

This clonotype has at least ten counts. CDR3 nucleotides: TGTGCCAGCAGTTTATCGCAGGGGAAGAACACCATATATTTT. Residues: CASSLSQGKNTIYF. The chain employs TRBV12-3 or TRBV12-4 and TRBJ1-3; D is possibly TRBD1 (6 bases). The germline V and J ends were trimmed by 2 bases and 7 bases, with 12 bases remaining between them. This CDR3 comprises 14 residues.

This clonotype appeared many times. The chain employs TRBV6-6 and TRBJ2-7; no clear D gene. Trimming removed 2 bases from V and 3 bases from J, with 5 bases in between. Germline CDR1 is MNHNY and CDR2 is SVGAGI (reference sequence). The CDR3 has 12 amino acids. The CDR3 region is CASSYPGYEQYF. The CDR3 bases are TGTGCCAGCAGTTACCCGGGCTACGAGCAGTACTTC.

The chain links TRBV27 to TRBJ1-4; no clear D. V was cut by 0 bases and J by 1 base, with 6 bases left in between. CDR1 MNHEY and CDR2 SMNVEV come from the germline V gene (reference sequence). The CDR3 sequence is 15 residues long. CDR3: CASSLSVGTNEKLFF. DNA of the CDR3: TGTGCCAGCAGTTTATCAGTGGGAACTAATGAAAAACTGTTTTTT.

Turning to this clonotype: This could be a read error, since a much larger clone is one nucleotide away. The rearrangement uses TRBV20-1 and TRBJ1-4, with D hard to call. Germline assignment: CDR1 DFQATT and CDR2 SNEGSKA (reference sequence). The CDR3 length is 13 residues. This CDR3 reads CSASGRLNEKPFF. CDR3 nucleotide sequence: TGCAGTGCTAGTGGGCGGCTTAATGAAAAACCGTTTTTT.

As concerns this clonotype: The junction shows a germline mismatch at one end, possibly a read error. The rearrangement joins TRBV12-3 or TRBV12-4 to TRBJ2-5, with 8 bases identical to TRBD1. This CDR3 comprises 15 residues. CDR3 DNA sequence: TGTGCCAGCACCACGGGACAGGCAGGTCAAGGGACCCAGTACTTC. Protein sequence: CASTTGQAGQGTQYF.

The chain is built from TRBV11-2 and TRBJ2-1; 9 bases fit TRBD1. The length of the CDR3 is 21 residues. Germline assignment: CDR1 SGHAT and CDR2 FQNNGV. V was pared by 0 bases and J by 2 bases, with 17 bases of the junction left unmatched. CDR3 residues: CASSLDWGQGRAGATYNEQFF. CDR3 coding DNA: TGTGCCAGCAGCTTAGATTGGGGACAGGGCCGTGCGGGGGCCACCTACAATGAGCAGTTCTTC.

This clonotype turned up a few times. The chain employs TRBV11-3 and TRBJ2-3; 13 nucleotides align to TRBD2. CDR1 and CDR2 from the germline V gene are SGHNT and YENEEA. The J segment lost 4 bases and the V segment lost 4 bases, leaving 8 bases of the junction unmatched. The CDR3 has 17 residues. The CDR3 sequence: CASSSPWTSGGADTQYF. In nucleotides, the CDR3 is TGTGCCAGCAGCTCACCCTGGACTAGCGGGGGAGCAGATACGCAGTATTTT.

This clonotype was counted only a few times. This sequence joins TRBV29-1 and TRBJ2-2; 9 bases agree with TRBD1. Germline V lookup: CDR1 SQVTM, CDR2 ANQGSEA. V was pared by 5 bases and J by 7 bases, with 2 bases of the junction left unmatched. This CDR3 has 12 residues. The CDR3: CSVTGGIGELFF. In DNA, the CDR3 is TGCAGCGTTACAGGGGGCATCGGGGAGCTGTTTTTT.

This clonotype was detected once. A read error may be the cause here, since a much bigger clone is one base away. V usage is TRBV11-2 and J usage is TRBJ2-7, with D unclear. There are 10 residues in the CDR3. Germline V gene lookup returns CDR1 SGHAT and CDR2 FQNNGV. Here the CDR3 reads CTSSLDEQYF. The CDR3, as DNA: TGTACCAGCAGCTTAGACGAGCAGTACTTC.

This clonotype has ten or more counts. The V call is TRBV11-2, the J call TRBJ2-1, with TRBD2 identical over 10 bases. Germline V gene sequence: CDR1 SGHAT, CDR2 FQNNGV. The CDR3 has 15 residues. The V segment lost 5 bases and the J segment 1 base; nucleotides outside the gene matches: 2. The CDR3 bases are TGTGCCAGCAGCCTTAGCGGGGGGTCCTACAATGAGCAGTTCTTC. As protein: CASSLSGGSYNEQFF.

This clonotype was recorded a few times. V and J are TRBV12-3 or TRBV12-4 and TRBJ2-3, with TRBD2 identical over 8 bases. The CDR3 has 14 residues. V shed 6 bases and J 6 bases; nucleotides not matched to a gene: 8. The CDR3 spells CASSRGGPNDTQYF. CDR3 bases: TGTGCCAGCAGCCGCGGGGGGCCCAACGATACGCAGTATTTT.